Presented here are 14 T cell receptor beta chains from one specimen sequenced in a study of cytomegalovirus exposure and HLA in healthy donors. PCR involved 60 Vbeta and 13 Jbeta primers. TCRdb's table, derived via immunoSEQ multiplex PCR, lists solely in-frame clones and lacks some. Of about 150,000 clones listed, about three quarters are singletons. Input material: PBMCs. These receptors all stem from a woman under 40 in good health and CMV-seronegative.

The chain carries TRBV6-1 and TRBJ2-7; 8 bases are a match to TRBD1. The J segment lost 2 bases and the V segment lost 7 bases, leaving 7 bases of the junction unmatched. CDR3 length: 14 residues. Germline V gives CDR1 MNHNS, CDR2 SASEGT. CDR3 sequence reads: CASKPDRATYEQYF. The DNA of the CDR3 is TGTGCCAGCAAGCCGGACAGGGCTACCTACGAGCAGTACTTC.

This clone was seen just once. The chain carries TRBV5-1 and TRBJ2-7, with 7 bases aligning to TRBD1. This CDR3 comprises 14 residues. The V gene end was trimmed by 3 bases and the J gene end by 2 bases; junction bases not matched to a gene: 5. Germline CDR1 is SGHRS and CDR2 is YFSETQ. The chain's CDR3 is CASSSTGPAYEQYF. For the CDR3, the DNA is TGCGCCAGCAGCTCGACAGGGCCCGCCTACGAGCAGTACTTC.

The chain combines TRBV19 with TRBJ2-3, with no clear D. In germline, CDR1 is LNHDA, CDR2 SQIVND (reference sequence). CDR3 size: 12 residues. Trimming left V 5 bases short and J 1 base short, with 4 bases between. CDR3 residues: CASSLRTDTQYF. In DNA, the CDR3 is TGTGCCAGTAGTCTCCGCACAGATACGCAGTATTTT.

This clone was seen repeatedly, ten times or more. The CDR3, as DNA: TGTGCCAGCAGCTATACAGGGGGCCGCCCTATGAACACTGAAGCTTTCTTT. This codes for CASSYTGGRPMNTEAFF. This chain joins TRBV7-9 and TRBJ1-1, with 9 nucleotides matching TRBD1. J was trimmed by 0 bases and V by 4 bases; bases with no gene match: 9. The CDR3 spans 17 residues. CDR1 and CDR2 from the germline V gene are SEHNR and FQNEAQ (reference sequence).

This clone has only a few counts. The chain combines TRBV30 with TRBJ1-1, with TRBD1 matching over 7 bases. This CDR3 has 14 amino acids. Germline V gene data show CDR1 as GTSNPN and CDR2 as SVGIG (reference sequence). J gave up 4 bases and V 0 bases, and 5 bases lay outside the gene matches. CDR3 amino acids: CAWSVTGSFTEAFF. CDR3 sequence (DNA): TGTGCCTGGAGTGTGACAGGGTCCTTCACTGAAGCTTTCTTT.

The chain couples TRBV27 to TRBJ2-7, with 8 bases fitting TRBD1. CDR3 length: 12 residues. The germline CDR1 and CDR2 sequences are MNHEY and SMNVEV (reference sequence). With V trimmed by 6 bases and J by 5 bases, 3 bases remained unmatched. CDR3 sequence reads: CASRQGAHEQYF. CDR3 DNA: TGTGCCAGCAGGCAGGGGGCCCACGAGCAGTACTTC.

The chain has TRBV19 and TRBJ1-2; 8 nucleotides agree with TRBD1. This CDR3 contains 13 residues. The germline CDR1 and CDR2 sequences are LNHDA and SQIVND (reference sequence). V gave up 3 bases and J gave up 7 bases; unmatched junction bases: 4. The CDR3 DNA sequence: TGTGCCAGTAGTATGGACAGGGCGGGTGGCTACACCTTC. Translating gives CASSMDRAGGYTF.

This chain links TRBV5-1 with TRBJ1-1; tentative D call: TRBD1 (6 bases). Germline V gives CDR1 SGHRS, CDR2 YFSETQ. This CDR3 contains 13 residues. The V end was cut by 4 bases, the J end by 5 bases, with 12 bases between. The CDR3 loop reads CASSADSRTEAFF. The CDR3 coding sequence is TGCGCCAGCAGCGCGGACAGTAGGACTGAAGCTTTCTTT.

This chain links TRBV5-1 with TRBJ1-2, with 10 bases lining up with TRBD1. The V segment lost 4 bases and the J segment 6 bases; nucleotides outside the gene matches: 6. CDR3 length: 14 amino acids. The germline CDR1 and CDR2 sequences are SGHRS and YFSETQ. CDR3 nucleotide sequence: TGCGCCAGCAGCGTGGGACAGGGGTTGGATGGCTACACCTTC. It encodes CASSVGQGLDGYTF.

A remark on this clone: The junction differs from germline at one of its ends, possibly a read error. J is TRBJ2-7 and V is TRBV7-7, with D possibly matching TRBD1 (7 bases). The germline V gene has CDR1 SSHAT and CDR2 FNYEAQ (reference sequence). The CDR3 sequence is 14 residues long. CDR3 DNA: TGTGCTAGCAGCCCCCGTGGGCAGGGGGGCGAGCAGTACTTC. Its translation: CASSPRGQGGEQYF.

The chain joins TRBV6-5 to TRBJ2-1; possibly TRBD2 for D (6 bases). The CDR3 is made up of 14 amino acids. V lost 6 bases, J lost 5 bases, and 14 bases lay in between. Germline assignment: CDR1 MNHEY and CDR2 SVGAGI. Here the CDR3 DNA reads TGTGCCAGCAGCCCCGGGGACTTCGACAATGAGCAGTTCTTC. Protein product: CASSPGDFDNEQFF.

This clone has more than one count but fewer than ten. The chain has TRBV28 and TRBJ1-1; D gene unclear. Germline V gene lookup returns CDR1 MDHEN and CDR2 SYDVKM. Trimming left V 8 bases short and J 1 base short, with 14 bases between. CDR3 length: 14 amino acids. CDR3: CASASIGGNTEAFF. The CDR3 coding sequence is TGTGCCAGCGCCTCGATTGGAGGGAACACTGAAGCTTTCTTT.

V gene TRBV30 combines with J gene TRBJ1-2; 7 nucleotides match TRBD1. CDR3 length: 14 amino acids. Germline trimming cut 6 bases from V and 5 bases from J; bases unmatched to any gene: 12. Germline CDR1 is GTSNPN and CDR2 is SVGIG (reference sequence). Here the CDR3 reads CACNPHTGDYGYTF. The CDR3, as DNA: TGTGCCTGTAACCCCCACACAGGGGATTATGGCTACACCTTC. Using reference TRBV30 and TRBJ1-2 for the parts outside the CDR3, the full variable domain is SQTIHQWPATLVQPVGSPLSLECTVEGTSNPNLYWYRQAAGRGLQLLFYSVGIGQISSEVPQNLSASRPQDRQFILSSKKLLLSDSGFYLCACNPHTGDYGYTFGSGTRLTVV.

This clone was picked up a small number of times. The V call is TRBV5-4, the J call TRBJ1-2; 8 positions agree with TRBD1. CDR1 is SGHNT, CDR2 YYREEE, per germline (reference sequence). V shed 3 bases, J shed 2 bases, and the junction held 3 bases outside the gene matches. CDR3 size: 14 residues. CDR3 sequence reads: CASSSTGVNYGYTF. DNA of the CDR3: TGTGCCAGCAGCTCGACAGGGGTGAACTATGGCTACACCTTC.